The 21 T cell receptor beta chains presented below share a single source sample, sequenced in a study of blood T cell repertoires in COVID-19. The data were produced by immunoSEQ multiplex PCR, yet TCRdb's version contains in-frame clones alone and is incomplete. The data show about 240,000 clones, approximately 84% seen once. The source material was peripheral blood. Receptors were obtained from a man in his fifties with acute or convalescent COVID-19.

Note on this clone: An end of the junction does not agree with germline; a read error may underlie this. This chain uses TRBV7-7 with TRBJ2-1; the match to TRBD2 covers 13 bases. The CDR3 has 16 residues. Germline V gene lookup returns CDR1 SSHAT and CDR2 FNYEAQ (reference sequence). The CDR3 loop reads CASSSGLAGVKNEQFF. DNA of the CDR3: TGTGCTAGCAGCTCAGGACTAGCGGGAGTTAAAAATGAGCAGTTCTTC.

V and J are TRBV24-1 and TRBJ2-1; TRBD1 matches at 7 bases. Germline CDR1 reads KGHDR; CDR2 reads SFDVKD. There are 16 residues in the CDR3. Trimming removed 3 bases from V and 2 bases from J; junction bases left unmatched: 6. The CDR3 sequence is CATSDPMGQTYNEQFF. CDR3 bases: TGTGCCACCAGTGATCCGATGGGACAGACCTACAATGAGCAGTTCTTC.

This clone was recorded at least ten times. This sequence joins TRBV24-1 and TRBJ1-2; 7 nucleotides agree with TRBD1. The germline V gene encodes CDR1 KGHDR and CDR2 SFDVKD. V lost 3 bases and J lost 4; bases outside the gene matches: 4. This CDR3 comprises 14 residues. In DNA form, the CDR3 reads TGTGCCACCAGTGATGGGGGACAGATCTATGGCTACACCTTC. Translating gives CATSDGGQIYGYTF.

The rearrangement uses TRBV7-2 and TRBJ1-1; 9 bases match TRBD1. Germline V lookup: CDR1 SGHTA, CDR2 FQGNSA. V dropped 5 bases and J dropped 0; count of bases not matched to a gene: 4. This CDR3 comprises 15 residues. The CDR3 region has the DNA TGTGCCAGCAGCACTTGGACAGGGGTGAACACTGAAGCTTTCTTT. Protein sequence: CASSTWTGVNTEAFF.

CDR3 in amino acids: CATSRDKGRESPLHF. CDR3 DNA sequence: TGTGCCACCAGCAGAGATAAGGGTAGGGAGTCACCCCTCCACTTT. The chain joins TRBV15 to TRBJ1-6; D remains ambiguous. Trimming removed 0 bases from V and 10 bases from J, with 13 bases in between. Germline CDR1 LNHNV, CDR2 YYDKDF (reference sequence). The CDR3 loop spans 15 amino acids.

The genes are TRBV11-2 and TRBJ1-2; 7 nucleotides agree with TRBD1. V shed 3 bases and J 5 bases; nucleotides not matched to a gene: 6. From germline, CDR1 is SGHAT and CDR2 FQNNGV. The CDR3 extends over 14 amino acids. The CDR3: CASSFDREVYGYTF. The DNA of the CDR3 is TGTGCCAGCAGCTTTGACAGGGAGGTTTATGGCTACACCTTC.

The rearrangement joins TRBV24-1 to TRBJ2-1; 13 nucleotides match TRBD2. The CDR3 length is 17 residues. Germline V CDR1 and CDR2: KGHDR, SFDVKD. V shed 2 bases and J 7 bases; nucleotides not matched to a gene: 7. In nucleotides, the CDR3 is TGTGCCACCAGTGATTCCGGACTAGCGGGAGTTCGGAATGAGCAGTTCTTC. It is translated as CATSDSGLAGVRNEQFF.

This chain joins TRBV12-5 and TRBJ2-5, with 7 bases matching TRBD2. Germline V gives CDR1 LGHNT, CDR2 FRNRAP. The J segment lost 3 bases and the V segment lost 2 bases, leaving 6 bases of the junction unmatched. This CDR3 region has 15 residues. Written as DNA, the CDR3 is TGTGCTAGTGGTTTGACACCCGGGACTAAAGAGACCCAGTACTTC. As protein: CASGLTPGTKETQYF. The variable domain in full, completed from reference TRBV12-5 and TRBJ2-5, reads DARVTQTPRHKVTEMGQEVTMRCQPILGHNTVFWYRQTMMQGLELLAYFRNRAPLDDSGMPKDRFSAEMPDATLATLKIQPSEPRDSAVYFCASGLTPGTKETQYFGPGTRLLVL.

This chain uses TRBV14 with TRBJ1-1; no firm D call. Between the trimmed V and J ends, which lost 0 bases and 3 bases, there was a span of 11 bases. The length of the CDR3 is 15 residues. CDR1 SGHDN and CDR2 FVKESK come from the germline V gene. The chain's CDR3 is CASSQEAGSYTEAFF. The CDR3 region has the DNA TGTGCCAGCAGCCAAGAGGCGGGGTCATACACTGAAGCTTTCTTT. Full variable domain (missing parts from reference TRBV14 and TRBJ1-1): EAGVTQFPSHSVIEKGQTVTLRCDPISGHDNLYWYRRVMGKEIKFLLHFVKESKQDESGMPNNRFLAERTGGTYSTLKVQPAELEDSGVYFCASSQEAGSYTEAFFGQGTRLTVV.

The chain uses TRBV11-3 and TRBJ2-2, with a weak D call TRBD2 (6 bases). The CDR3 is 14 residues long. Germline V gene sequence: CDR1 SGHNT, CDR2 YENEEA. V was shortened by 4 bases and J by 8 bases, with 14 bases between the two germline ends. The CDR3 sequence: CASSSRRDSGELFF. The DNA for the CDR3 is TGTGCCAGCAGCTCTCGGCGGGACTCAGGGGAGCTGTTTTTT.

CDR3 DNA sequence: TGTGCCAGCAGTGATAACAGGGTTAACGAGCAGTACTTC. Translating it yields CASSDNRVNEQYF. The genes are TRBV25-1 and TRBJ2-7, with D possibly being TRBD1 (6 bases). Germline CDR1 MGHDK, CDR2 SYGVNS. V shed 3 bases and J shed 5 bases, with 11 bases lying between them. This CDR3 region has 13 residues.

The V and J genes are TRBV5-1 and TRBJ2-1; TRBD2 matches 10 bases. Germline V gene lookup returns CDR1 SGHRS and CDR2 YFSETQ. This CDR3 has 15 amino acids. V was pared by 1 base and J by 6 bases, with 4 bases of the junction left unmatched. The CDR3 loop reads CASSLSGRAGNEQFF. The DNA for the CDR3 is TGCGCCAGCAGCTTGAGCGGGAGGGCCGGCAATGAGCAGTTCTTC.

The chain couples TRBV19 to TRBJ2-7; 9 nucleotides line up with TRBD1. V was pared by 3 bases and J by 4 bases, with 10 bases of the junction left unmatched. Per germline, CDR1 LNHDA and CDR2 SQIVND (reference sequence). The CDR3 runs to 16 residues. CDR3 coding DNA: TGTGCCAGTAGTATTAGGTCGGGACAGGGTAAATACGAGCAGTACTTC. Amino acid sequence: CASSIRSGQGKYEQYF.

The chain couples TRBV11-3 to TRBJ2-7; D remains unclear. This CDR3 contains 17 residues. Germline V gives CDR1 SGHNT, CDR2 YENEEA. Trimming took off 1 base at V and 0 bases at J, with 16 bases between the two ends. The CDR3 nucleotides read TGTGCCAGCAGCTTAGGCGAAAGAGACCCTAGCTCCTACGAGCAGTACTTC. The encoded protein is CASSLGERDPSSYEQYF.

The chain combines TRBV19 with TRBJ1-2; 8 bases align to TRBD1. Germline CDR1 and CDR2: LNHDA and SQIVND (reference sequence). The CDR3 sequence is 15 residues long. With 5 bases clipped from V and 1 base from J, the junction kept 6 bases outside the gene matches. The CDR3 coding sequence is TGTGCCAGTAGTCCTCCGACAGGGGATAACTATGGCTACACCTTC. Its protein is CASSPPTGDNYGYTF.

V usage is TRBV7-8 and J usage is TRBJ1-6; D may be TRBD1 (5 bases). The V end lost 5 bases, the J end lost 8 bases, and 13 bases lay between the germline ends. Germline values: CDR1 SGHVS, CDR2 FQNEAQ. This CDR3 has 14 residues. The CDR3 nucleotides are TGTGCCAGCAGCCCCCGGACAAGTTATTCACCCCTCCACTTT. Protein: CASSPRTSYSPLHF.

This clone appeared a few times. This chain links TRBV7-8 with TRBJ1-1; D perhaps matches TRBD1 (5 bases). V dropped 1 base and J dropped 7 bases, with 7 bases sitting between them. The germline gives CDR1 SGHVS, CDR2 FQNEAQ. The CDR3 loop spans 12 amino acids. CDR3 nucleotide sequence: TGTGCCAGCAGCTTAGGGGACTATGAAGCTTTCTTT. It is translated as CASSLGDYEAFF.

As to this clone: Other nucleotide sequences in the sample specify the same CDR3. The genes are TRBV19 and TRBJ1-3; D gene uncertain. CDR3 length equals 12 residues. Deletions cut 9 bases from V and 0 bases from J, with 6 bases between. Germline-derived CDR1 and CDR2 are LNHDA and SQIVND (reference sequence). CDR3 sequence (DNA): TGTGCCAGCCGGAGCTCTGGAAACACCATATATTTT. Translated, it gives CASRSSGNTIYF. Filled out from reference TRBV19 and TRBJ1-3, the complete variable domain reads DGGITQSPKYLFRKEGQNVTLSCEQNLNHDAMYWYRQDPGQGLRLIYYSQIVNDFQKGDIAEGYSVSREKKESFPLTVTSAQKNPTAFYLCASRSSGNTIYFGEGSWLTVV.

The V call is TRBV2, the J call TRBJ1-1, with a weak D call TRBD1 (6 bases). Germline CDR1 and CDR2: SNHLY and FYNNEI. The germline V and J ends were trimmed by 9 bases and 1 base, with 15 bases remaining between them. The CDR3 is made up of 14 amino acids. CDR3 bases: TGTGCCAGAAAGGGGGTATTGGGGAACACTGAAGCTTTCTTT. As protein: CARKGVLGNTEAFF.

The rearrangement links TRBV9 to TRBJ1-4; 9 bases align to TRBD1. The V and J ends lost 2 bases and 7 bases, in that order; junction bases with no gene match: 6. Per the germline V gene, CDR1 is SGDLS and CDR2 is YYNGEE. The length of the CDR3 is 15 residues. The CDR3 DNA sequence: TGTGCCAGCAGCGTTACAGGGGGCGCCTTTGAAAAACTGTTTTTT. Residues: CASSVTGGAFEKLFF.

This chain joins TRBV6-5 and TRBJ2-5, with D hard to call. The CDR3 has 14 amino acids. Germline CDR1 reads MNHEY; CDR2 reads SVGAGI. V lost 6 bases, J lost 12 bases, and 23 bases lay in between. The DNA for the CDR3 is TGTGCCAGCAGCTCCAGAGCGAGTATGCTAAAGAAGTACTTC. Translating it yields CASSSRASMLKKYF.